This T cell receptor beta chain was profiled in a study of blood T cell repertoires in COVID-19. Study-wide background: Specimens from acute and convalescent COVID-19 originated in the United States, Italy and Spain. Sources were T cells, B-cell-depleted T cells, or PBMCs; the material itself was cDNA or gDNA.

Original analysis: Estimates of nucleated cell counts were drawn from the amplification of reference gene primers. Only in-frame clones appear in the TCRdb table, and some are missing; sequencing was by immunoSEQ multiplex PCR. From that table come the V and J calls and clone size; the DNA was used to work out D and trimming. This table holds over 300,000 clones, around 90% found once. With 6 bases clipped from V and 3 bases from J, the junction kept 4 bases outside the gene matches. Looked up from germline, CDR1 is WNHNN and CDR2 is SYGVQD (reference sequence). The CDR3 is 14 amino acids. This clone has just one count.

Sequenced sample: peripheral blood. The V call is TRBV10-1, the J call TRBJ2-2; 7 nucleotides agree with TRBD1. This receptor was identified in a man aged 18 to 35 who had recovered from COVID-19. CDR3 coding DNA: TGCGCCAGCAGGCAGGGGGTGTACACCGGGGAGCTGTTTTTT. Its protein is CASRQGVYTGELFF.